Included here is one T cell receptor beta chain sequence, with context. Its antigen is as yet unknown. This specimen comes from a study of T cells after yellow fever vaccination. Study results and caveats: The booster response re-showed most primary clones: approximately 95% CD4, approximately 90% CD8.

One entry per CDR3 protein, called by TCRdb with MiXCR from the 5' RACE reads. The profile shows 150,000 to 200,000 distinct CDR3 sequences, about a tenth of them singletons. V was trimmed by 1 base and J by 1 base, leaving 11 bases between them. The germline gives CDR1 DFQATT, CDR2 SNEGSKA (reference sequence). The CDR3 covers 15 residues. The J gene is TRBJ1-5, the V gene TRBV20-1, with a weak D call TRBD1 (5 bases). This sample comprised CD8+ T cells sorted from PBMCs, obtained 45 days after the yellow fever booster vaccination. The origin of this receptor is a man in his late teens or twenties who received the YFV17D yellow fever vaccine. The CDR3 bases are TGCAGTGCTAGAGTCAGGGAGGGCAGCAATCAGCCCCAGCATTTT. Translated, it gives CSARVREGSNQPQHF.